The 21 T cell receptor beta chains below come from one sample, sequenced in a study of blood T cell repertoires in COVID-19. Generated by immunoSEQ multiplex PCR, the TCRdb table keeps only in-frame clones and is missing some. Among approximately 260,000 clones, 80% to 90% were seen once, and the ten largest hold around 3.9%. What was sequenced was PBMCs or T cells enriched from blood (not recorded which). The receptors here all came from a young man with acute COVID-19.

V and J are TRBV4-1 and TRBJ1-5; D call uncertain. The germline V and J ends were trimmed by 0 bases and 0 bases, with 12 bases remaining between them. The CDR3 runs to 17 residues. CDR1 is MGHRA, CDR2 YSYEKL, per germline. CDR3 sequence reads: CASSQDRELYSNQPQHF. The CDR3 region has the DNA TGCGCCAGCAGCCAAGATCGAGAACTATATAGCAATCAGCCCCAGCATTTT.

The gene calls are TRBV3-1 (or the pseudogene TRBV3-2) and TRBJ2-1, with D possibly TRBD2 on 5 matching bases. The CDR3 contains 17 residues. V dropped 0 bases and J dropped 4 bases, with 16 bases sitting between them. Germline V gives CDR1 LGHDT, CDR2 YNNKEL (reference sequence). CDR3 in amino acids: CASSQDRGGPLYNEQFF. The CDR3 nucleotides are TGTGCCAGCAGCCAAGATAGAGGAGGACCTCTGTACAATGAGCAGTTCTTC.

The V call is TRBV5-1, the J call TRBJ1-5; 7 bases line up with TRBD1. This CDR3 comprises 15 residues. Germline V CDR1 and CDR2: SGHRS, YFSETQ. With 4 bases clipped from V and 4 bases from J, the junction kept 8 bases outside the gene matches. CDR3 bases: TGCGCCAGCAGCCTAGGGACAGTTTCTAATCAGCCCCAGCATTTT. This gives the protein CASSLGTVSNQPQHF.

This chain uses TRBV6-4 with TRBJ2-2; TRBD2 matches 9 bases. Per the germline V gene, CDR1 is MRHNA and CDR2 is SNTAGT. Trimming removed 3 bases from V and 7 bases from J; junction bases left unmatched: 6. The CDR3 runs 15 residues. CDR3: CASSELAGSGGELFF. CDR3 nucleotide sequence: TGTGCCAGCAGTGAGCTAGCGGGATCGGGCGGGGAGCTGTTTTTT.

This rearrangement joins TRBV10-2 to TRBJ1-1, with 7 bases identical to TRBD1. V dropped 9 bases and J dropped 0; count of bases not matched to a gene: 10. Germline CDR1 WSHSY, CDR2 SAAADI. The CDR3 totals 15 residues. The CDR3 bases are TGCGCCAGTCGCCGGGACAGCGTCATGAACACTGAAGCTTTCTTT. It encodes CASRRDSVMNTEAFF.

This clone was counted only a few times. The J gene is TRBJ1-4, the V gene TRBV4-3, with 10 bases that match TRBD1. Germline CDR1 is LGHNA and CDR2 is YSLEER. V was clipped by 4 bases and J by 6 bases; unmatched bases: 5. CDR3 size: 15 residues. For the CDR3, the DNA is TGCGCCAGCAGCCGTTCGACAGGGGGCGATGAAAAACTGTTTTTT. This sequence encodes CASSRSTGGDEKLFF.

This clone was seen ten or more times. The chain has TRBV7-8 and TRBJ2-1; 8 nucleotides match TRBD1. There are 13 residues in the CDR3. The germline CDR1 and CDR2 sequences are SGHVS and FQNEAQ. Trimming took 7 bases from V and 10 from J; bases not matched to a gene: 9. The CDR3 is CASTGQGRREQFF. CDR3 bases: TGTGCCAGCACTGGACAGGGAAGGAGAGAGCAGTTCTTC. Full variable domain (outside the CDR3, taken from reference TRBV7-8 and TRBJ2-1): GAGVSQSPRYKVAKRGQDVALRCDPISGHVSLFWYQQALGQGPEFLTYFQNEAQLDKSGLPSDRFFAERPEGSVSTLKIQRTQQEDSAVYLCASTGQGRREQFFGPGTRLTVL.

The chain joins TRBV29-1 to TRBJ2-4; 9 positions agree with TRBD1. Germline V CDR1 and CDR2: SQVTM, ANQGSEA. There are 15 residues in the CDR3. With 3 bases clipped from V and 2 bases from J, the junction kept 5 bases outside the gene matches. This CDR3 reads CSVDVQGATKNIQYF. The CDR3 DNA sequence: TGCAGCGTTGATGTACAGGGGGCGACCAAAAACATTCAGTACTTC.

This clone has only a few counts. The V and J genes are TRBV11-3 and TRBJ1-2, with a weak D call TRBD1 (5 bases). The germline V gene encodes CDR1 SGHNT and CDR2 YENEEA. This CDR3 has 13 residues. V gave up 4 bases and J gave up 4 bases, with 10 bases separating them. In nucleotides, the CDR3 is TGTGCCAGCAGCTCCGACAGTTTCTATGGCTACACCTTC. As protein: CASSSDSFYGYTF.

This chain connects TRBV4-1 to TRBJ2-7, with TRBD2 matching over 7 bases. Trimming took 2 bases from V and 3 from J; bases not matched to a gene: 7. The CDR3 spans 15 residues. The germline gives CDR1 MGHRA, CDR2 YSYEKL. CDR3 residues: CASSQLAGSVYEQYV. As DNA, the CDR3 is TGCGCCAGCAGCCAATTAGCGGGTTCCGTCTACGAGCAGTACGTC.

The chain joins TRBV29-1 to TRBJ1-3; 7 nucleotides line up with TRBD1. The CDR3 is 14 residues long. J lost 5 bases, V lost 7 bases, and 11 bases had no gene match. From germline, CDR1 is SQVTM and CDR2 ANQGSEA. The CDR3 DNA reads TGCAGCGCCCTGACAGGGAAGAAGAGAAACACCATATATTTT. This sequence encodes CSALTGKKRNTIYF.

The chain couples TRBV14 to TRBJ2-3, with a tentative D call TRBD1 (5 bases). CDR3 size: 14 residues. Germline CDR1 and CDR2: SGHDN and FVKESK. V was trimmed by 4 bases and J by 0 bases, leaving 8 bases between them. The CDR3, as DNA: TGTGCCAGCAGCCTCCAGGGTAGCACAGATACGCAGTATTTT. It yields the protein CASSLQGSTDTQYF.

The V gene is TRBV6-4, the J gene TRBJ1-2, with D unresolved. Germline values: CDR1 MRHNA, CDR2 SNTAGT. This CDR3 spans 13 amino acids. V shed 6 bases and J shed 4 bases, with 12 bases lying between them. CDR3 sequence: CASRTAPGYGYTF. DNA for the CDR3: TGTGCCAGCAGGACGGCCCCGGGCTATGGCTACACCTTC.

This clone turned up a few times. The genes are TRBV20-1 and TRBJ2-5; no definite D call. Germline lookup yields CDR1 DFQATT and CDR2 SNEGSKA (reference sequence). This CDR3 has 11 residues. Trimming left V 6 bases short and J 4 bases short, with 9 bases between. The CDR3 DNA reads TGCAGTGCCAGAAAAGCAGAGACCCAGTACTTC. It specifies CSARKAETQYF.

The chain recombines TRBV6-4 with TRBJ2-7; TRBD1 agrees at 9 bases. This CDR3 has 13 amino acids. V was pared by 11 bases and J by 5 bases, with 10 bases of the junction left unmatched. From germline, CDR1 is MRHNA and CDR2 SNTAGT. CDR3 sequence reads: CAARDRVPHEQYV. CDR3 bases: TGTGCCGCCCGGGACAGGGTCCCTCACGAGCAGTACGTC.

This chain uses TRBV7-2 with TRBJ2-2; 15 bases are shared with TRBD2. Germline CDR1 reads SGHTA; CDR2 reads FQGNSA. This CDR3 is built from 18 residues. With 5 bases clipped from V and 1 base from J, the junction kept 5 bases outside the gene matches. This CDR3 reads CASSPPGLAGGNTGELFF. The CDR3 bases are TGTGCCAGCAGCCCTCCGGGACTAGCGGGAGGGAACACCGGGGAGCTGTTTTTT.

The CDR3 reads CAIGLSSGNSPLHF. CDR3 coding DNA: TGTGCCATCGGGCTTAGTTCGGGGAATTCACCCCTCCACTTT. The chain uses TRBV2 and TRBJ1-6; the D is unclear. V was cut by 10 bases and J by 7 bases, with 17 bases left in between. Germline V CDR1 and CDR2: SNHLY, FYNNEI. This CDR3 comprises 14 residues. Variable domain in full (rest from reference TRBV2 and TRBJ1-6): EPEVTQTPSHQVTQMGQEVILRCVPISNHLYFYWYRQILGQKVEFLVSFYNNEISEKSEIFDDQFSVERPDGSNFTLKIRSTKLEDSAMYFCAIGLSSGNSPLHFGNGTRLTVT.

The rearrangement joins TRBV5-6 to TRBJ1-4; D is undetermined. Germline lookup yields CDR1 SGHDT and CDR2 YYEEEE. V was trimmed by 0 bases and J by 6 bases, leaving 6 bases between them. The CDR3 spans 13 residues. CDR3 protein: CASSLAGDEKLFF. DNA for the CDR3: TGTGCCAGCAGCTTGGCCGGGGATGAAAAACTGTTTTTT. Looking up the rest from reference TRBV5-6 and TRBJ1-4 gives the full variable domain: DAGVTQSPTHLIKTRGQQVTLRCSPKSGHDTVSWYQQALGQGPQFIFQYYEEEERQRGNFPDRFSGHQFPNYSSELNVNALLLGDSALYLCASSLAGDEKLFFGSGTQLSVL.

The chain combines TRBV7-8 with TRBJ1-2; 7 nucleotides line up with TRBD1. This CDR3 contains 16 residues. V shed 5 bases and J 3 bases; nucleotides not matched to a gene: 12. Germline CDR1 reads SGHVS; CDR2 reads FQNEAQ. This chain's CDR3 is CASSPPFTGADYGYTF. The CDR3 bases are TGTGCCAGCAGCCCCCCCTTTACAGGGGCGGACTATGGCTACACCTTC.

Comments on this clone: A much larger clone lies a single base off, so this may be a read error. The V and J genes are TRBV19 and TRBJ1-1; 10 bases align to TRBD1. V was pared by 9 bases and J by 1 base, with 2 bases of the junction left unmatched. This CDR3 region has 13 residues. The germline V gene encodes CDR1 LNHDA and CDR2 SQIVND (reference sequence). The CDR3: CASRDRGNTEAFF. For the CDR3, the DNA is TGTGCCAGCAGGGACAGGGGGAACACTGAAGCTTTCTTT.

The chain recombines TRBV24-1 with TRBJ2-2; a possible D gene is TRBD2 (6 bases). Trimming pared 3 bases from V and 6 bases from J, leaving 16 bases between. Germline CDR1 and CDR2: KGHDR and SFDVKD. There are 16 residues in the CDR3. The CDR3 reads CATSDPGLTGAGELFF. The CDR3 nucleotides are TGTGCCACCAGTGATCCCGGACTGACGGGGGCCGGGGAGCTGTTTTTT.